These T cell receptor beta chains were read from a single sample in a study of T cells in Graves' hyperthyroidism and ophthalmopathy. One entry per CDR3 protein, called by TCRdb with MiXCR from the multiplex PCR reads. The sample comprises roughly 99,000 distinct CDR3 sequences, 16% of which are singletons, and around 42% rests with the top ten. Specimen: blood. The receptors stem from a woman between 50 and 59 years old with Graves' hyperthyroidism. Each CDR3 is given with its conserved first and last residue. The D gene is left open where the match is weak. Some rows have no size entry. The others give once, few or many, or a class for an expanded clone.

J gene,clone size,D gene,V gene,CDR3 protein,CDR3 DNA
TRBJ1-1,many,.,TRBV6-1,CASKGQLNTEAFF,TGTGCCAGCAAGGGGCAGCTGAACACTGAAGCTTTCTTT
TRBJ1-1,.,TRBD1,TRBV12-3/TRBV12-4,CASGAWGRTGNTEAFF,TGTGCCAGCGGCGCCTGGGGAAGGACAGGGAACACTGAAGCTTTCTTT
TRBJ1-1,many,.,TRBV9,CASSANTETEAFF,TGTGCCAGCAGCGCCAACACGGAAACTGAAGCTTTCTTT
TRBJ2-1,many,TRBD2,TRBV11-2,CASSPISHNREGGLEQFF,TGTGCCAGCAGCCCCATATCCCATAACCGGGAGGGCGGCCTTGAGCAGTTCTTC
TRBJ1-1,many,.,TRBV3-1,CASSQDRATEAFF,TGTGCCAGCAGCCAAGATCGGGCCACTGAAGCTTTCTTT
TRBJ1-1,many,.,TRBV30,CAWHEGMGNTEAFF,TGTGCCTGGCACGAGGGGATGGGGAACACTGAAGCTTTCTTT
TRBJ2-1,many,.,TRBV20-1,CSARSRHSSSYNEQFF,TGCAGTGCTAGATCCCGCCACTCGAGCTCCTACAATGAGCAGTTCTTC
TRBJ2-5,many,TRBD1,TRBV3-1,CASSQLRTRQGVTQYF,TGTGCCAGCAGCCAACTTCGGACAAGACAGGGGGTGACCCAGTACTTC
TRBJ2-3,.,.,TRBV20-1,CSARGLAPGSTDTQYF,TGCAGTGCCCGCGGTCTTGCCCCGGGCTCCACAGATACGCAGTATTTT
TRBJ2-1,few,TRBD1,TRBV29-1,CSVEGTDYNEQFF,TGCAGCGTTGAGGGGACAGACTACAATGAGCAGTTCTTC
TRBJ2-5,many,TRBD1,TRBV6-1,CASSEARGRETQYF,TGTGCCAGCAGTGAAGCGAGGGGGCGGGAGACCCAGTACTTC
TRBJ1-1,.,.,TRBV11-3,CASSLAPGMNTEAFF,TGTGCCAGCAGCTTAGCACCAGGGATGAACACTGAAGCTTTCTTT
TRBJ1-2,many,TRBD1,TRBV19,CASSSGQAANYGYTF,TGTGCCAGTAGTTCCGGACAGGCTGCAAACTATGGCTACACCTTC
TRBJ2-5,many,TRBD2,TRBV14,CASSQGRTRDSGRETQYF,TGTGCCAGCAGCCAGGGCCGAACCAGGGATAGCGGGCGAGAGACCCAGTACTTC
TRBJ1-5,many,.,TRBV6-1,CASSVFGQINQPQHF,TGTGCCAGCAGTGTTTTTGGGCAGATCAATCAGCCCCAGCATTTT
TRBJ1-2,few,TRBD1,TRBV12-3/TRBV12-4,CASSLDYGTGDGYTF,TGTGCCAGCAGTTTAGATTATGGGACAGGGGATGGCTACACCTTC
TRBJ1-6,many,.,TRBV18,CASSPNSDNSPLHF,TGTGCCAGCTCACCCAACAGCGATAATTCACCCCTCCACTTT
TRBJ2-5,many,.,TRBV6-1,CASSSSGSGQETQYF,TGTGCCAGCAGCTCAAGTGGTAGCGGACAAGAGACCCAGTACTTC
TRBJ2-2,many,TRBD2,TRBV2,CASMSSSGRTGELFF,TGTGCCAGCATGTCTTCTAGCGGGAGAACCGGGGAGCTGTTTTTT
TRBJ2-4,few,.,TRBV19,CASKKRPGSSYKNIQYF,TGTGCCAGTAAAAAAAGGCCGGGCAGCTCCTACAAAAACATTCAGTACTTC
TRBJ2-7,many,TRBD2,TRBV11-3,CASSLDGTSGYEQYF,TGTGCCAGCAGCTTAGATGGGACTAGCGGCTACGAGCAGTACTTC
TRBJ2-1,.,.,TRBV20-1,CSAVGPLYNEQFF,TGCAGTGCCGTCGGCCCCCTATACAATGAGCAGTTCTTC
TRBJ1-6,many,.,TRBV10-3,CAISEDRKSPLHF,TGTGCCATCAGCGAGGACAGAAAATCACCCCTCCACTTT
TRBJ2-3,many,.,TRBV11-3,CASSPTVQADTQYF,TGTGCCAGCAGCCCTACGGTTCAGGCAGATACGCAGTATTTT
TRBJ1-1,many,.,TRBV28,CASSFAGNTEAFF,TGTGCCAGCAGTTTTGCAGGGAACACTGAAGCTTTCTTT
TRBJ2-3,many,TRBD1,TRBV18,CASSQTGTGGTDTQYF,TGTGCCAGCTCACAAACCGGGACAGGGGGCACAGATACGCAGTATTTT
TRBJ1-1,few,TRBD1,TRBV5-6,CASSLGDRDEAEAFF,TGCGCCAGCAGCTTGGGGGACAGGGATGAGGCTGAAGCTTTCTTT
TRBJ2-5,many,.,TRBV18,CASSKDSFTQYF,TGTGCCAGCTCAAAGGACAGTTTCACCCAGTACTTC
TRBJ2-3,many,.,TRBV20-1,CSARDNGLTDTQYF,TGCAGTGCTAGAGATAACGGTCTCACAGATACGCAGTATTTT
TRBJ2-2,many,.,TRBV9,CASSGEGNTGELFF,TGTGCCAGCAGCGGGGAAGGGAACACCGGGGAGCTGTTTTTT
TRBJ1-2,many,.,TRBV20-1,CSANPPADYGYTF,TGCAGTGCCAATCCTCCGGCGGACTATGGCTACACCTTC
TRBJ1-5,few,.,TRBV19,CASSVDMRNQPQHF,TGTGCCAGTAGTGTGGACATGCGGAATCAGCCCCAGCATTTT
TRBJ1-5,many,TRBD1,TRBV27,CASSPGDRGNQPQHF,TGTGCCAGCAGTCCCGGGGACAGGGGGAATCAGCCCCAGCATTTT
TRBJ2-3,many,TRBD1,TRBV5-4,CASSTGQSLADTQYF,TGTGCCAGCAGCACGGGACAGTCCTTGGCAGATACGCAGTATTTT
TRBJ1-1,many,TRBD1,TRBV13,CASSYRTGKVAEAFF,TGTGCCAGCAGCTACCGGACAGGCAAGGTAGCTGAAGCTTTCTTT
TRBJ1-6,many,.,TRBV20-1,CSATRQQGNSPLHF,TGCAGTGCTACCCGACAGCAGGGCAATTCACCCCTCCACTTT
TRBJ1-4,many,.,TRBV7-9,CASSPGAREKLFF,TGTGCCAGCAGCCCTGGGGCGCGTGAAAAACTGTTTTTT
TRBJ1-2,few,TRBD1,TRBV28,CASSPGTGEYGYTF,TGTGCCAGCAGTCCTGGGACAGGGGAATATGGCTACACCTTC
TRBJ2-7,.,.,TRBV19,CASGRDGSYEQYF,TGTGCCAGTGGCCGGGACGGATCCTACGAGCAGTACTTC
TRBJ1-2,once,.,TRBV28,CASSYPVGTENYGYTF,TGTGCCAGCAGCTACCCTGTGGGGACGGAGAACTATGGCTACACCTTC
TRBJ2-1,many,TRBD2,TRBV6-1,CASSLAGGAYNEQFF,TGTGCCAGCAGTTTAGCGGGAGGAGCATACAATGAGCAGTTCTTC
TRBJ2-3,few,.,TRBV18,CASSVARTDTQYF,TGTGCCAGCTCCGTCGCGAGGACAGATACGCAGTATTTT
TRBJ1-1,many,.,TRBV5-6,CASSFLTGMNTEAFF,TGTGCCAGCAGCTTCTTGACAGGCATGAACACTGAAGCTTTCTTT
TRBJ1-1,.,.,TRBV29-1,CSVEITEAFF,TGCAGCGTTGAAATTACTGAAGCTTTCTTT